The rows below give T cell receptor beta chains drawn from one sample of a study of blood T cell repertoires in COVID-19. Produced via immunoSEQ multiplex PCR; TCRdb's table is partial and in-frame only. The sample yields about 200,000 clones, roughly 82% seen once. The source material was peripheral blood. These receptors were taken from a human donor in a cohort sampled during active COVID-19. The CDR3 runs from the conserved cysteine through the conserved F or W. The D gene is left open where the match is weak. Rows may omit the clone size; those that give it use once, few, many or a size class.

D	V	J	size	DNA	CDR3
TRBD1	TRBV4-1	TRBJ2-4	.	TGCGCCAGCAGCCAAGACCAGGGCAGGGGGTTTCAGTACTTC	CASSQDQGRGFQYF
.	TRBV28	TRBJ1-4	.	TGTGCCAGCAGTTTAGCAGGGCTTAATGAAAAACTGTTTTTT	CASSLAGLNEKLFF
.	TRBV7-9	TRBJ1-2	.	TGTGCCAGCAGCTTAGGACCAGGGGGCTACACCTTC	CASSLGPGGYTF
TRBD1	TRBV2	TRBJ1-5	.	TGTGCCAGCAAAAGACAGGGGATCGGCAATCAGCCCCAGCATTTT	CASKRQGIGNQPQHF
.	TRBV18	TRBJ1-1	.	TGTGCCAGCTCACGGAATGGAGGACCTAACACTGAAGCTTTCTTT	CASSRNGGPNTEAFF
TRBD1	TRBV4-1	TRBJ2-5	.	TGCGCCAGCAGCCTAGAGGGGGCGCGGAGGGAGACCCAGTACTTC	CASSLEGARRETQYF
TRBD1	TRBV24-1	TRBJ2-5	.	TGTGCCACCAGTGACGTTCTCAGGGGGCGGGAGACCCAGTACTTC	CATSDVLRGRETQYF
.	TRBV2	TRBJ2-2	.	TGTGCCAGCATGTCTAGAGCGAACACCGGGGAGCTGTTTTTT	CASMSRANTGELFF
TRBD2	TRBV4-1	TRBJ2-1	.	TGCGCCAGCAGCCAAGACCCCTCAAGCGGGAGGTACAATGAGCAGTTCTTC	CASSQDPSSGRYNEQFF
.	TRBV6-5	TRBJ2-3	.	TGTGCCAGCAGCCGCGCCTTCACAGATACGCAGTATTTT	CASSRAFTDTQYF
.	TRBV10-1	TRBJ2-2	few	TGCGCCAGCAGTGAGGCTAGCGCTGGCACCGGGGAGCTGTTTTTT	CASSEASAGTGELFF
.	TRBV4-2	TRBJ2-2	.	TGTGCCAGCAGCCAAGTCTCGGTTAACACCGGGGAGCTGTTTTTT	CASSQVSVNTGELFF
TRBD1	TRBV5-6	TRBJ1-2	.	TGTGCCAGCAGCTCGGGACAGGGATCCTATGGCTACACCTTC	CASSSGQGSYGYTF
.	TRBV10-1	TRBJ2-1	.	TGCGCCAGCAGTATCGGCAATGAGCAGTTCTTC	CASSIGNEQFF
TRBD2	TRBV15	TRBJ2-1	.	TGTGCCACCAGCAGAGCTAGCGGCAATGAGCAGTTCTTC	CATSRASGNEQFF
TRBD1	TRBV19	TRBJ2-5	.	TGTGCCAGTTGTGAGACAGGGGCGCGGGAGACCCAGTACTTC	CASCETGARETQYF
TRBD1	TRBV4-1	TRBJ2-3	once	TGCGCCAGCAGCCAAGATTTACTGGACAGGCCCCCAGATACGCAGTATTTT	CASSQDLLDRPPDTQYF
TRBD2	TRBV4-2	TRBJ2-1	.	TGTGCCAGCAGCCAAGTTGGCCAGGGGCTCTGGGGACTAGCGGGTAGTGAGCAGTTCTTC	CASSQVGQGLWGLAGSEQFF
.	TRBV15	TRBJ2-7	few	TGTGCCACCAGCAGCATAGTTAGCTCCCGCCCCTACGAGCAGTACTTC	CATSSIVSSRPYEQYF
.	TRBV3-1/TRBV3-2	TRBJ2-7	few	TGTGCCAGCAGCCCTGGGGCTTCCTACGAGCAGTACTTC	CASSPGASYEQYF
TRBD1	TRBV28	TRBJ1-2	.	TGTGCCAGCAGTAAGACAGGGGCGGGTGGCTACACCTTC	CASSKTGAGGYTF
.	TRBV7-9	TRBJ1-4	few	TGTGCCAGCAGCTCCCCGGGTGGGGGGAATGAAAAACTGTTTTTT	CASSSPGGGNEKLFF
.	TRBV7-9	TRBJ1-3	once	TGTGCCAGCAGCTACATACAGGGAATCTCCGGAAACACCATATATTTT	CASSYIQGISGNTIYF
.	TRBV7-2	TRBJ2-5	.	TGTGCCAGCAGCTTATACAGCGAGACCCAGTACTTC	CASSLYSETQYF
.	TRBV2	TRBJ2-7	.	TGTGCCAGCAGTGGGTCCCCAACAGGTTACTCCTACGAGCAGTACTTC	CASSGSPTGYSYEQYF
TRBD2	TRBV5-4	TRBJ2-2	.	TGTGCCAGCAGCTTGCGGGCACTAGCGGGGGACACCGGGGAGCTGTTTTTT	CASSLRALAGDTGELFF
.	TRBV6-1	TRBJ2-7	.	TGTGCCAGCAGTTCACAGGGATTCGGCGAGCAGTACTTC	CASSSQGFGEQYF
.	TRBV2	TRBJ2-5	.	TGTGCCAGCTGCGAAAAAGAGACCCAGTACTTC	CASCEKETQYF
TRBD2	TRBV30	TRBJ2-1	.	TGTGCCTGGAACCCGGGACTAGCTGATGGCAATGAGCAGTTCTTC	CAWNPGLADGNEQFF
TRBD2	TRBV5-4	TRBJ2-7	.	TGTGCCAGCAATCGACTAGCGGGAGACGAGCAGTACTTC	CASNRLAGDEQYF
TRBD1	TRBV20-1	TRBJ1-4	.	TGCAGTGCTAGTCCCGGACAGGGGGGCCTTGAAAAACTGTTTTTT	CSASPGQGGLEKLFF
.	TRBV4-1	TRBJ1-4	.	TGCGCCAGCAGCCAAGGTTGGGCAGGGGAAAAACTGTTTTTT	CASSQGWAGEKLFF
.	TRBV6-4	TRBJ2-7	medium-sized	TGTGCCAGCAGTGAGCCTCGGGGGACTGTTTACGAGCAGTACTTC	CASSEPRGTVYEQYF
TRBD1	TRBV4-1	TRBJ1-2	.	TGCGCCAGCAGCTACGAGGACAGGGCTTCCTATGGCTACACCTTC	CASSYEDRASYGYTF
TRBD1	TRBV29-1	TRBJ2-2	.	TGCAGCGTGGGGACAGGGGGGCACACCGGGGAGCTGTTTTTT	CSVGTGGHTGELFF
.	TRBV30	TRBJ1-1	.	TGTGCCTGGAGTGTACAGGGTGCTGAAGCTTTCTTT	CAWSVQGAEAFF
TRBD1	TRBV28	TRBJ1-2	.	TGTGCCAGCAGACCGTCCGGGACAGGAAGGTATGGCTACACCTTC	CASRPSGTGRYGYTF
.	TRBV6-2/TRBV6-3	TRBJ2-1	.	TGTGCCAGCAGTTACATGGGGGACACCTCCTACAATGAGCAGTTCTTC	CASSYMGDTSYNEQFF
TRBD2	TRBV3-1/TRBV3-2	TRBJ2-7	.	TGTGCCAGCAGCCTCGTAGCGGGAGGGTTCTACGAGCAGTACTTC	CASSLVAGGFYEQYF
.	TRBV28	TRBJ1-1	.	TGTGCCAGCAAGACCCGCGTGGGCAGAATGAACACTGAAGCTTTCTTT	CASKTRVGRMNTEAFF
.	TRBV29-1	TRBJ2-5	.	TGCAGCGTTGAAGAGCCCAGGGGCGCGGAGACCCAGTACTTC	CSVEEPRGAETQYF
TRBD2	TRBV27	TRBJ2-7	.	TGTGCCAGCAGTCTGGGACTAGCGGGAGAGCAGTACTTC	CASSLGLAGEQYF
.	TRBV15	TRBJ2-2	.	TGTGCCACCAGCAGAGAAGGGGGAGGGCCCGGGGAGCTGTTTTTT	CATSREGGGPGELFF
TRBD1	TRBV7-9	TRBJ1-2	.	TGTGCCAGCAGCTTAGCTTTCGGGACAGAAGGCTACACCTTC	CASSLAFGTEGYTF
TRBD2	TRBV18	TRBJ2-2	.	TGTGCCAGCTCGGGGACTAGCGGAGGTGACGCCGGGGAGCTGTTTTTT	CASSGTSGGDAGELFF
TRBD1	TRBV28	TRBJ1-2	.	TGTGCCAGCAGGACGACGACAGGGGTATCCTATGGCTACACCTTC	CASRTTTGVSYGYTF
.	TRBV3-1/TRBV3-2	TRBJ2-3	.	TGTGCCAGCAGCCCCCTCGGAGTTTCAGATACGCAGTATTTT	CASSPLGVSDTQYF
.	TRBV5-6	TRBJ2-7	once	TGTGCCAGCAGCCTGAACCTAGAGCAGTACTTC	CASSLNLEQYF
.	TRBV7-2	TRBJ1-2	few	TGTGCCAGCAGCTTTGGGGGCTTCTATGGCTACACCTTC	CASSFGGFYGYTF
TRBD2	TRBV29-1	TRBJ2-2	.	TGCAGCGTTGAGGGTCCTAGCGGGTTCAACACCGGGGAGCTGTTTTTT	CSVEGPSGFNTGELFF
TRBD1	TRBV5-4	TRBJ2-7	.	TGTGCCAGCAGCGCTGGGACAGGTGGATACGAGCAGTACTTC	CASSAGTGGYEQYF
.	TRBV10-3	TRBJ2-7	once	TGTGCCATCAGTGAATCCCAGGGCGGAAGTTCCGAGCAGTACTTC	CAISESQGGSSEQYF
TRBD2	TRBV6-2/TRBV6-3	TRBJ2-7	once	TGTGCCAGCAGTGTCATGACGGGAGGTTACGAGCAGTACTTC	CASSVMTGGYEQYF
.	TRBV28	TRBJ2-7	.	TGTGCCAGCAGTTTCGGGGTTAACGAGCAGTACTTC	CASSFGVNEQYF
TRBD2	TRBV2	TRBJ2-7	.	TGTGCCAGCGTTTCGGGGACTAGCGGCTACGAGCAGTACTTC	CASVSGTSGYEQYF
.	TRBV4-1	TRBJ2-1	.	TGCGCCAGCAGCCAGCGGGATGGGGCTGGCGATGAGCAGTTCTTC	CASSQRDGAGDEQFF
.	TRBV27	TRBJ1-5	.	TGTGCCAGCAGTGGGGGCTTTTGGGGCAATCAGCCCCAGCATTTT	CASSGGFWGNQPQHF
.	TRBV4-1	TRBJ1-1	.	TGCGCCAGCAGCCTGGGCCCAGGGCCGAACACTGAAGCTTTCTTT	CASSLGPGPNTEAFF
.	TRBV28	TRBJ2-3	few	TGTGCCACCCGAGAGGACACAGATACGCAGTATTTT	CATREDTDTQYF
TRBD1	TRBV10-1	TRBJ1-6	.	TGCGCCAGCAGCAAGGGACAGATTAATTCACCCCTCCACTTT	CASSKGQINSPLHF